The rows below give T cell receptor beta chains drawn from one sample of a study of blood T cell repertoires in COVID-19. The protocol was immunoSEQ multiplex PCR, while the TCRdb copy is restricted to in-frame clones and leaves out a portion. The sample comprises approximately 100,000 clones, 70% to 80% of which are singletons, and 20% rests with the top ten. Sequencing was performed on peripheral blood. These receptors originate from a man between 65 and 85 years old with active or convalescent COVID-19. Each CDR3 is given with its conserved first and last residue. A D gene is named only where the DNA matches it firmly. Some rows have no size entry. The others give once, few or many, or a class for an expanded clone.

>NA|TRBJ2-7|TRBV7-2|NA
CASSLVDSAGQYF
TGTGCCAGCAGCTTAGTTGATAGCGCTGGGCAGTACTTC
>NA|TRBJ1-1|TRBV19|NA
CASSMLDKGHRMNTEAFF
TGTGCCAGTAGTATGTTAGATAAGGGACACCGAATGAACACTGAAGCTTTCTTT
>NA|TRBJ1-1|TRBV5-6|NA
CASSLLARDTEAFF
TGTGCCAGCAGCTTGTTGGCGAGGGATACTGAAGCTTTCTTT
>TRBD1|TRBJ1-4|TRBV5-1|NA
CASSLDRGRGTNEKLFF
TGCGCCAGCAGCTTGGACAGGGGGCGAGGGACTAATGAAAAACTGTTTTTT
>TRBD1|TRBJ1-5|TRBV4-2|NA
CASSLRTGEDQPQHF
TGTGCCAGCAGCCTACGAACAGGGGAGGATCAGCCCCAGCATTTT
>NA|TRBJ2-7|TRBV5-5|few
CASSLVGRGAYEQYF
TGTGCCAGCAGCTTGGTAGGCAGGGGAGCCTACGAGCAGTACTTC
>NA|TRBJ1-2|TRBV2|NA
CASSEIVRGYTF
TGTGCCAGCAGTGAGATTGTGCGAGGCTACACCTTC
>TRBD2|TRBJ2-7|TRBV10-2|few
CASWSGEQERGSYEQYF
TGCGCCAGTTGGAGCGGGGAACAAGAGCGGGGATCCTACGAGCAGTACTTC
>NA|TRBJ1-2|TRBV11-2|NA
CASSLERGNYGYTF
TGTGCCAGCAGCTTAGAAAGGGGGAACTATGGCTACACCTTC
>NA|TRBJ2-5|TRBV11-2|once
CASSFTGSETQYF
TGTGCCAGCAGCTTTACAGGGTCGGAGACCCAGTACTTC
>NA|TRBJ1-1|TRBV12-3/TRBV12-4|once
CASTRRMGTEAFF
TGTGCCAGCACTCGGAGGATGGGCACTGAAGCTTTCTTT
>TRBD2|TRBJ2-1|TRBV6-2/TRBV6-3|NA
CASSSNGRAGGEQFF
TGTGCCAGCAGTTCCAACGGGAGGGCCGGAGGAGAGCAGTTCTTC
>NA|TRBJ1-2|TRBV5-1|NA
CASSLDGEAYGYTF
TGCGCCAGCAGCTTGGACGGCGAGGCCTACGGCTACACCTTC
>TRBD2|TRBJ2-1|TRBV28|NA
CASSLSGGRVSEQFF
TGTGCCAGCAGTTTAAGTGGCGGGAGGGTAAGTGAGCAGTTCTTC
>TRBD1|TRBJ2-2|TRBV7-3|NA
CASSSEGGIRTGELFF
TGTGCCAGCAGCTCGGAAGGGGGCATCAGGACCGGGGAGCTGTTTTTT
>TRBD1|TRBJ1-1|TRBV6-5|NA
CASPRQGGGTEAFF
TGTGCCAGCCCTAGACAGGGAGGAGGCACTGAAGCTTTCTTT
>NA|TRBJ1-1|TRBV7-3|NA
CASSLQGNTEAFF
TGTGCCAGCAGCTTACAGGGGAACACTGAAGCTTTCTTT
>NA|TRBJ1-3|TRBV6-5|once
CASGRIGASGNTIYF
TGTGCCAGCGGACGGATTGGGGCCTCTGGAAACACCATATATTTT
>NA|TRBJ2-5|TRBV19|once
CASSIARAETQYF
TGTGCCAGTAGTATCGCCAGGGCGGAGACCCAGTACTTC
>NA|TRBJ2-7|TRBV3-1/TRBV3-2|NA
CASSQNLPTLSYEQYF
TGTGCCAGCAGCCAAAATCTCCCGACATTATCCTACGAGCAGTACTTC
>TRBD2|TRBJ2-1|TRBV30|NA
CAWRRTSGYNEQFF
TGTGCCTGGAGACGGACTAGCGGGTACAATGAGCAGTTCTTC
>NA|TRBJ2-6|TRBV28|NA
CASTPLLSGANVLTF
TGTGCCAGCACCCCCCTGTTATCTGGGGCCAACGTCCTGACTTTC
>NA|TRBJ1-6|TRBV3-1/TRBV3-2|NA
CASSQVVGGRSPLHF
TGTGCCAGCAGCCAAGTTGTTGGGGGGAGGTCACCCCTCCACTTT
>TRBD1|TRBJ2-7|TRBV11-3|NA
CASSLEAGGSYEQYF
TGTGCCAGCAGCTTAGAAGCAGGGGGCTCCTACGAGCAGTACTTC
>NA|TRBJ2-3|TRBV5-1|NA
CASSLAQVGDTQYF
TGCGCCAGCAGCTTGGCTCAGGTTGGAGATACGCAGTATTTT